The present T cell receptor beta chain was sequenced within a study of T cells after yellow fever vaccination. Study details: Low-cell-number fractions were prepared with SMART-Seq v4 Ultra Low Input. Study-level findings and limits: The booster response re-showed most primary clones: 96% CD4, around 87% CD8.

The CDR3 sequence is 15 residues long. V gave up 1 base and J gave up 3 bases; unmatched junction bases: 4. Germline CDR1 reads LGHNA; CDR2 reads YSLEER. In regard to this clonotype: Its antigen is not known.

A process of 5'RACE template switching, which added a universal primer site and UMIs, was used to make TCR cDNA. Using its own MiXCR run on the 5' RACE reads, TCRdb lists one record per CDR3 protein. The table lists hundreds of thousands of distinct CDR3 sequences, 6.2% of them singletons. This sequence joins TRBV4-3 and TRBJ2-7; TRBD1 aligns across 9 bases. The sequence was collected from a man aged 25-40 years who received the YFV17D yellow fever vaccine. The sequencing used PBMCs, collected 5 days after the yellow fever booster vaccination. The CDR3 region has the DNA TGCGCCAGCAGCCAAGCCCCGGGACAGGGCTACGAGCAGTACTTC. It specifies CASSQAPGQGYEQYF.